The next 21 T cell receptor beta chains were all read from a single sample in a study of CD8 T cells in ankylosing spondylitis. Using its own MiXCR run on the 5' RACE reads, TCRdb lists one record per CDR3 protein. This repertoire shows approximately 520,000 distinct CDR3 sequences, about 5% found once; its top ten account for roughly 3.5%. Regarding the study as a whole: Typical of ankylosing spondylitis blood, it appeared, was a TCR beta motif of eight highly homologous variants.

No antigen has been assigned to these receptors. What was sequenced was blood, either unsorted or a sorted T cell fraction (not recorded which). Source of these receptors: a male donor with ankylosing spondylitis.

At least ten counts were recorded for this clonotype. This chain joins TRBV20-1 and TRBJ2-3; 9 bases map to TRBD2. Germline CDR1 and CDR2: DFQATT and SNEGSKA (reference sequence). The CDR3 contains 13 residues. The V segment lost 5 bases and the J segment 0 bases; nucleotides outside the gene matches: 0. The DNA for the CDR3 is TGCAGTGCTCTAGCGGGGAGCACAGATACGCAGTATTTT. Protein sequence: CSALAGSTDTQYF.

This clonotype showed up just a few times. The chain joins TRBV5-1 to TRBJ2-1; D ambiguous. The germline CDR1 and CDR2 sequences are SGHRS and YFSETQ. This CDR3 has 15 amino acids. Trimming stripped 0 bases from V and 5 bases from J, with 12 bases between. CDR3 residues: CASSLALIGHNEQFF. In DNA form, the CDR3 reads TGCGCCAGCAGCTTGGCACTTATAGGCCACAATGAGCAGTTCTTC.

This clonotype was picked up a small number of times. This chain uses TRBV5-1 with TRBJ2-1; 10 bases align to TRBD2. J gave up 7 bases and V 1 base, and 8 bases lay outside the gene matches. The length of the CDR3 is 16 residues. From germline, CDR1 is SGHRS and CDR2 YFSETQ. The CDR3 region is CASSLIVAGGWNEQFF. For the CDR3, the DNA is TGCGCCAGCAGCTTGATTGTAGCGGGAGGCTGGAATGAGCAGTTCTTC. The variable domain in full, with the rest retrieved from reference TRBV5-1 and TRBJ2-1, is KAGVTQTPRYLIKTRGQQVTLSCSPISGHRSVSWYQQTPGQGLQFLFEYFSETQRNKGNFPGRFSGRQFSNSRSEMNVSTLELGDSALYLCASSLIVAGGWNEQFFGPGTRLTVL.

The table lists this clonotype with many counts. The chain links TRBV5-1 to TRBJ1-5; the D gene is possibly TRBD1 (5 bases). The V and J ends lost 0 bases and 6 bases respectively, with 13 bases between them. This CDR3 comprises 15 residues. The germline gives CDR1 SGHRS, CDR2 YFSETQ. The CDR3 sequence is CASSLEGQPFQPQHF. CDR3 bases: TGCGCCAGCAGCTTGGAGGGGCAACCTTTTCAGCCCCAGCATTTT.

There are a few counts of this clonotype. This chain uses TRBV5-1 with TRBJ2-1; 11 bases agree with TRBD1. The germline gives CDR1 SGHRS, CDR2 YFSETQ. With V trimmed by 3 bases and J by 4 bases, 9 bases remained unmatched. This CDR3 is built from 17 residues. For the CDR3, the DNA is TGCGCCAGCAGCTCCGGACAGGGGGCGAATATTTACAATGAGCAGTTCTTC. Encoded protein: CASSSGQGANIYNEQFF.

Concerning this clonotype itself: Being one base from a much bigger clone, this may be a read error. The chain couples TRBV5-1 to TRBJ2-7; a weak D match, TRBD1 (6 bases). V dropped 4 bases and J dropped 10 bases, with 18 bases sitting between them. The CDR3 runs 13 residues. Germline values: CDR1 SGHRS, CDR2 YFSETQ. The CDR3 here is CASSPETGKQQYF. CDR3 coding DNA: TGCGCCAGCAGCCCGGAAACAGGGAAGCAACAGTACTTC.

Many counts were recorded for this clonotype. This chain links TRBV14 with TRBJ2-7; no clear D. The germline V and J ends were trimmed by 3 bases and 3 bases, with 9 bases remaining between them. Germline lookup yields CDR1 SGHDN and CDR2 FVKESK. The CDR3 sequence is 13 residues long. Here the CDR3 DNA reads TGTGCCAGCAGCCACCTACTAAACTACGAGCAGTACTTC. It specifies CASSHLLNYEQYF.

This clonotype showed up many times. The chain carries TRBV4-2 and TRBJ1-1; D not resolved. Germline V gene lookup returns CDR1 LGHNA and CDR2 YNFKEQ. The CDR3 has 13 residues. V lost 4 bases, J lost 4 bases, and 10 bases lay in between. Written as DNA, the CDR3 is TGTGCCAGCAGCCTATCCCATTCCACTGAAGCTTTCTTT. Translating it yields CASSLSHSTEAFF.

The rearrangement uses TRBV5-1 and TRBJ2-1; TRBD2 aligns across 9 bases. Germline CDR1 reads SGHRS; CDR2 reads YFSETQ. The CDR3 runs 14 residues. V lost 2 bases, J lost 15 bases, and 12 bases stayed unmatched. CDR3 residues: CASSLNSGSLEGFF. Here the CDR3 DNA reads TGCGCCAGCAGCTTAAATAGCGGGAGCTTGGAAGGGTTCTTC. Complete variable domain (other parts from reference TRBV5-1 and TRBJ2-1): KAGVTQTPRYLIKTRGQQVTLSCSPISGHRSVSWYQQTPGQGLQFLFEYFSETQRNKGNFPGRFSGRQFSNSRSEMNVSTLELGDSALYLCASSLNSGSLEGFFGPGTRLTVL.

This clonotype was detected ten times or more. V is TRBV24-1 and J is TRBJ2-5; maybe TRBD2 (5 bases). Trimming removed 1 base from V and 3 bases from J, with 5 bases in between. CDR1 and CDR2 from the germline V gene are KGHDR and SFDVKD. The CDR3 contains 13 residues. CDR3 bases: TGTGCCACCAGTGATTTCGGGGAAGAGACCCAGTACTTC. This sequence encodes CATSDFGEETQYF.

In its sample, this clonotype was seen many times. The V and J genes are TRBV6-2 or TRBV6-3 and TRBJ2-3, with 7 bases lining up with TRBD1. This CDR3 is built from 16 residues. V shed 7 bases and J 2 bases; nucleotides not matched to a gene: 12. Germline assignment: CDR1 MNHEY and CDR2 SVGEGT. The CDR3 loop is CASTYATGQLTDTQYF. DNA for the CDR3: TGTGCCAGCACCTACGCCACGGGACAGCTCACAGATACGCAGTATTTT.

This clonotype was seen ten or more times. V usage is TRBV5-1 and J usage is TRBJ1-4; TRBD1 is a possible D gene (6 bases). The germline CDR1 and CDR2 sequences are SGHRS and YFSETQ. The CDR3 runs to 14 residues. V lost 2 bases and J 3 bases, leaving 8 bases between the germline ends. CDR3 nucleotides: TGCGCCAGCAGCTTAGGGGGGGCTAATGAAAAACTGTTTTTT. Protein sequence: CASSLGGANEKLFF.

This clonotype has a count of ten or more. This chain uses TRBV10-3 with TRBJ1-3; D is ambiguous. Germline V gene data show CDR1 as ENHRY and CDR2 as SYGVKD. The ends were cut back, 0 bases at V and 0 bases at J, with 9 bases in the middle. The CDR3 contains 16 residues. CDR3 amino acids: CAISESVGNSGNTIYF. CDR3 nucleotide sequence: TGTGCCATCAGTGAGTCGGTTGGTAACTCTGGAAACACCATATATTTT.

This clonotype was recorded at least ten times. The genes are TRBV6-1 and TRBJ2-5; the match to TRBD2 covers 7 bases. Trimming took 1 base from V and 0 from J; bases not matched to a gene: 8. The germline CDR1 and CDR2 sequences are MNHNS and SASEGT. The CDR3 sequence is 17 residues long. The CDR3 region is CASSEGEGSTYQETQYF. CDR3 nucleotides: TGTGCCAGCAGTGAAGGGGAGGGGTCAACGTACCAAGAGACCCAGTACTTC.

This clonotype was recorded at least ten times. The chain employs TRBV6-2 or TRBV6-3 and TRBJ2-7, with 10 nucleotides matching TRBD2. The J segment lost 2 bases and the V segment lost 6 bases, leaving 4 bases of the junction unmatched. The CDR3 extends over 14 amino acids. Germline lookup yields CDR1 MNHEY and CDR2 SVGEGT. CDR3 in amino acids: CASRALAGTYEQYF. CDR3 bases: TGTGCCAGCAGAGCACTAGCGGGAACCTACGAGCAGTACTTC.

This clonotype occurred a few times. J is TRBJ2-2 and V is TRBV4-2, with D perhaps TRBD1 (5 bases). The germline V gene has CDR1 LGHNA and CDR2 YNFKEQ. Trimming removed 0 bases at V and 2 bases at J, with 13 bases between. The CDR3 spans 17 residues. CDR3 DNA: TGTGCCAGCAGCCAAGATCGAGGAGACAGAAACACCGGGGAGCTGTTTTTT. It specifies CASSQDRGDRNTGELFF.

This clonotype came up many times. V and J are TRBV7-9 and TRBJ2-7; no firm D call. Germline V gene lookup returns CDR1 SEHNR and CDR2 FQNEAQ (reference sequence). The CDR3 loop spans 12 amino acids. Trimming took 6 bases from V and 4 from J, leaving 10 bases between them. For the CDR3, the DNA is TGTGCCAGCAGTTTCGCAGGATACGAGCAGTACTTC. Translation gives CASSFAGYEQYF.

Many counts were recorded for this clonotype. This chain joins TRBV10-2 and TRBJ1-1; 10 bases align to TRBD1. Germline lookup yields CDR1 WSHSY and CDR2 SAAADI. After removal of 0 bases from V and 4 bases from J, the junction contained 5 bases not matched to a gene. The CDR3 has 16 residues. The CDR3 DNA is TGCGCCAGCAGTGAGTCGCGGACAGGGGGGAGCACTGAAGCTTTCTTT. This codes for CASSESRTGGSTEAFF.

CDR3 sequence reads: CASHQDGREAFF. The CDR3 DNA is TGTGCCAGCCACCAGGACGGTAGGGAAGCTTTCTTT. The chain recombines TRBV28 with TRBJ1-1; D is unclear. The germline V gene encodes CDR1 MDHEN and CDR2 SYDVKM. V was clipped by 8 bases and J by 8 bases, with 15 bases between them. This CDR3 has 12 amino acids.

At least ten counts were recorded for this clonotype. V is TRBV5-6 and J is TRBJ1-2; TRBD1 might be the D (6 bases). The CDR3 has 14 amino acids. CDR1 is SGHDT and CDR2 is YYEEEE in the germline V gene. V lost 4 bases and J 4 bases, leaving 14 bases between the germline ends. The CDR3 reads CASSGGRKRYGYTF. The CDR3 nucleotides are TGTGCCAGCAGCGGGGGGCGGAAACGCTATGGCTACACCTTC.

This clonotype occurred many times. The V call is TRBV4-3, the J call TRBJ2-5; 7 bases align to TRBD2. The germline CDR1 and CDR2 sequences are LGHNA and YSLEER. CDR3 size: 14 residues. The J segment lost 0 bases and the V segment lost 4 bases, leaving 2 bases of the junction unmatched. The CDR3 nucleotides read TGCGCCAGCAGCCTCAGCGGGAACCAAGAGACCCAGTACTTC. Protein: CASSLSGNQETQYF.